The 2 T cell receptor beta chains below come from one sample, sequenced in a study of cytomegalovirus exposure and HLA in healthy donors. It was with 60 Vbeta and 13 Jbeta primers that the PCR ran. Produced via immunoSEQ multiplex PCR; TCRdb's table is partial and in-frame only. The sample consists of around 210,000 clones, 70% to 90% of them appearing once. Material: PBMCs. These receptors originate from a girl aged 2 to 10 in good health and CMV-seronegative.

The chain combines TRBV11-1 with TRBJ2-7, with D possibly TRBD1 on 6 matching bases. Trimming shortened V by 5 bases and J by 4 bases, and 21 bases separated the two germline ends. The germline gives CDR1 SGHAT, CDR2 FQDESV (reference sequence). The CDR3 loop spans 16 amino acids. The CDR3 bases are TGTGCCAGCAGCGCGCCCCCAGGGGCGATAGAGTACGAGCAGTACTTC. Its protein product is CASSAPPGAIEYEQYF.

The V call is TRBV6-5, the J call TRBJ1-2, with unresolved D. CDR1 is MNHEY, CDR2 SVGAGI, per germline. Trimming left V 0 bases short and J 8 bases short, with 16 bases between. This CDR3 has 15 amino acids. The CDR3 DNA reads TGTGCCAGCAGTTACTCGAGGCCCGGCTTGGAAGGCTACACCTTC. Protein sequence: CASSYSRPGLEGYTF.